This section outlines one T cell receptor (beta chain) sequence together with its context. Its antigen is not yet known. The sample holds no much larger clone one base away, and base qualities are not on file. TCRbeta CDR3 regions were amplified from genomic DNA by means of the immunoSEQ Assay, a bias-controlled multiplex PCR. In the source study's methods: The number of nucleated cells in each sample was estimated by amplification of reference gene primers within the assay. To quantify the absolute abundance of each unique TCRbeta CDR3 rearrangement, sequence reads were collapsed and filtered. For each sample, productive Simpson clonality was calculated as the square root of Simpson's diversity index across productive rearrangements. Not all clones reach the TCRdb copy of this immuneACCESS table, which keeps in-frame sequences only. Checked studies attribute under half of the gap to unresolved V genes and leave the rest unexplained. For V, J and clone size, that table is used; D and trimming come from the DNA. In this sample the table shows roughly 70,000 clones, roughly nine tenths of which occur a single time. 4.5% to 5% of the sample lies in the top ten.

This entry belongs to a study of blood T cell repertoires in COVID-19 (dated by TCRdb to the early 2020s). With respect to the entire study: Samples from collaborators originated in the United States, Italy and Spain and spanned both the acute and convalescent phases of COVID-19. The repertoires were made available in a free public database intended to serve as a resource for research on the immune response to SARS-CoV-2. The dataset comprised deeply sampled blood TCRbeta repertoires from subjects exposed to, actively infected with, or recovered from COVID-19. The prospective study material was composed of cDNA or gDNA derived from T cells, B-cell-depleted T cells, or PBMCs. HLA class I and class II types, where available, came from metadata supplied by the sample provider rather than from assay-based typing. Sample metadata almost always included a de-identified subject ID, COVID-19 status, age in years and sex. The samples were drawn from two sources: the first 160 participants of the ongoing ImmuneRACE study, and 1,254 subjects contributed by 6 global collaborators.

Each collaborating institution followed its own protocols to collect whole blood in K2EDTA tubes. Collaborator samples were shipped for TCRbeta analysis as frozen whole blood, isolated PBMCs, or DNA extracted from either sample type. Study-level results and caveats: How much clinical and demographic metadata was included differed by source and by participant, and the metadata was provided uncurated.

This sequence was found in a woman aged 45-60 years with active COVID-19. Material for sequencing was peripheral blood.

The CDR3 reads CASSFSRDHEQYF. The DNA is TGTGCCAGCAGTTTCTCGCGGGACCACGAGCAGTACTTC. The rearranged chain carries TRBV12-3 or TRBV12-4 and TRBJ2-7; perhaps TRBD2 is the D gene, with 6 bases matching. The CDR3 measures 13 amino acids from cysteine to phenylalanine. Left in the record is the CDR3 DNA by itself, 39 bases read in frame from the first base. Between the V and J ends, shortened by 3 bases and 5 bases respectively, the junction contains 11 bases.